The clone carrying this T cell receptor beta chain was counted ten times or more. It was the library that attached unique molecular identifiers to individual cDNA molecules. MiXCR, applied by TCRdb to the RACE reads, yields one record per CDR3 protein. Among about 90,000 distinct CDR3 sequences, roughly a tenth were seen once, and the ten largest hold roughly 2.4%. As for time point: patch test 1, 2 weeks after DPC sensitization. Treatment reported: therapeutic diphenylcyclopropenone sensitization with weekly scalp DPC. These data originate in a study of human T cells and chemical hapten exposure. The germline CDR1 and CDR2 sequences are LNHNV and YYDKDF (reference sequence). The CDR3 loop spans 17 amino acids. V shed 1 base, J shed 4 bases, and the junction held 6 bases outside the gene matches.

The sequence was collected from a man aged 35-49 years with alopecia areata. Some clones in this sample may be carry-over from other donors' samples. J is TRBJ2-5 and V is TRBV15, with TRBD2 matching over 13 bases. The specimen was whole blood, collected in connection with sensitization to the hapten diphenylcyclopropenone (DPC). This CDR3 reads CATSRGTSGSAGETQYF. In nucleotides, the CDR3 is TGTGCCACCAGCAGAGGGACTAGCGGGAGTGCGGGAGAGACCCAGTACTTC.